This T cell receptor (beta chain) was identified in a study of T cell repertoires in cytomegalovirus infection. Study background: Peptides in the study included HLA-C-restricted and HLA-B-restricted CMV epitopes. Matching HLA type and CMV infection were both indicated by public TCR beta signatures. General study points: Identification of carriers of CMV plus the relevant HLA was performed using cumulative public TCR beta family frequency. Dominant in the ex vivo response were TCR beta clonotypes restricted by HLA-C and specific for CMV.

Losses at the gene ends were 3 bases for V and 4 bases for J; bases not matched to a gene: 4. This CDR3 contains 14 residues. The germline V gene encodes CDR1 SGHNT and CDR2 YYREEE (reference sequence). TCRdb re-called the reads with MiXCR, one entry per CDR3 protein. The data hold about 220,000 distinct CDR3 sequences, with less than 50% observed a single time. This clonotype was counted between two and nine times. Its antigen is as yet unknown. V gene TRBV5-4 combines with J gene TRBJ2-1, with 7 bases aligning to TRBD1. The source is a human donor in good health (CMV status not recorded). Some clones in this sample may be carry-over from other donors' samples. This specimen was CD8+ T cells from cultured PBMCs, taken from culture after CMV antigen stimulation. CDR3 in amino acids: CASSSGQPYNEQFF. CDR3 DNA: TGTGCCAGCAGCTCGGGACAGCCATACAATGAGCAGTTCTTC.